Below, 7 T cell receptor beta chains from the same sample are listed, as sequenced in a study of sequential checkpoint blockade in melanoma. Treatment specified: randomized to nivolumab then ipilimumab (arm A) or the reverse (arm B). Sequenced by immunoSEQ multiplex PCR; TCRdb stores in-frame clones only, minus some. This repertoire shows about 12,000 clones, 21% found once; its top ten account for 5% to 7.5%. Sequenced material: tumor tissue (inferred from file names), taken from a patient given nivolumab and ipilimumab in sequence. These receptors originate from a human donor with melanoma.

The rearrangement links TRBV5-1 to TRBJ2-2; 10 bases are a match to TRBD2. The germline CDR1 and CDR2 sequences are SGHRS and YFSETQ. Trimming took 4 bases from V and 0 from J; bases not matched to a gene: 3. The CDR3 totals 16 residues. The CDR3 DNA reads as TGCGCCAGCAGCGGGCTAGCGGGGGCGAACACCGGGGAGCTGTTTTTT. As protein: CASSGLAGANTGELFF.

CDR3 residues: CASSLDRYSYEQYF. The CDR3 DNA reads TGTGCCAGCAGTTTAGACAGATACTCCTACGAGCAGTACTTC. The J gene is TRBJ2-7, the V gene TRBV6-8; a possible D gene is TRBD1 (5 bases). Germline V gives CDR1 MNHGY, CDR2 SAAAGT. V was pared by 4 bases and J by 0 bases, with 10 bases between. The CDR3 is 14 residues long.

The CDR3 region is CATRVDYNEQFF. In DNA, the CDR3 is TGTGCCACCCGCGTAGACTACAATGAGCAGTTCTTC. V is TRBV6-8 and J is TRBJ2-1; unclear D gene. The CDR3 runs to 12 residues. CDR1 is MNHGY, CDR2 SAAAGT, per germline. Trimming stripped 10 bases from V and 3 bases from J, with 10 bases between.

Only a few counts were recorded for this clone. The chain is built from TRBV9 and TRBJ2-3, with TRBD2 as a possible D gene (6 bases). The V gene lost 0 bases and the J gene lost 4 bases, with 9 bases spanning the gap. The CDR3 covers 14 residues. Germline CDR1 is SGDLS and CDR2 is YYNGEE. The CDR3 protein is CASSVVSGADTQYF. The CDR3 nucleotides are TGTGCCAGCAGCGTAGTATCGGGGGCAGATACGCAGTATTTT.

The V and J genes are TRBV19 and TRBJ1-5, with 8 bases fitting TRBD1. The V segment lost 4 bases and the J segment 4 bases; nucleotides outside the gene matches: 0. This CDR3 has 13 amino acids. Germline V lookup: CDR1 LNHDA, CDR2 SQIVND (reference sequence). For the CDR3, the DNA is TGTGCCAGTAGTAGACAGGGGAATCAGCCCCAGCATTTT. This codes for CASSRQGNQPQHF. The full variable domain, in which reference TRBV19 and TRBJ1-5 provide the parts outside the CDR3, is DGGITQSPKYLFRKEGQNVTLSCEQNLNHDAMYWYRQDPGQGLRLIYYSQIVNDFQKGDIAEGYSVSREKKESFPLTVTSAQKNPTAFYLCASSRQGNQPQHFGDGTRLSIL.

This clone was picked up a small number of times. V gene TRBV11-3 combines with J gene TRBJ1-5; TRBD1 might be the D (5 bases). Germline V gene sequence: CDR1 SGHNT, CDR2 YENEEA. The CDR3 spans 16 residues. The V end was cut by 1 base, the J end by 2 bases, with 12 bases between. Written as DNA, the CDR3 is TGTGCCAGCAGCTTAGGAGGAGGCAGGGGCAATCAGCCCCAGCATTTT. This encodes CASSLGGGRGNQPQHF.

This chain links TRBV28 with TRBJ1-3; possible D gene TRBD1, 5 bases. Trimming took off 7 bases at V and 3 bases at J, with 13 bases between the two ends. The CDR3 spans 14 residues. Germline loops: CDR1 MDHEN, CDR2 SYDVKM. CDR3 in DNA: TGTGCCAGCACCCTAAGGGGTCTTGGAAACACCATATATTTT. It specifies CASTLRGLGNTIYF.